The clone carrying this T cell receptor (beta chain) was observed at least ten times. The antigen remains undetermined. V lost 1 base, J lost 2 bases, and 15 bases lay in between. CDR3 size: 16 residues. Germline V gene lookup returns CDR1 LGHNA and CDR2 YSLEER. This sample is part of a study of beta chain features in type 1 diabetes. Study in general: The study found patients and healthy donors alike in age, gender and cell yields. Study-level findings and limits: PCR might preferentially amplify shorter templates, equally in patients and controls. In comparison with healthy donors, patients had naive, central memory and Treg TCRB repertoires that appeared more similar.

Of the isolated RNA, all was reverse transcribed, and so the sequenced material was expressed TCRB transcripts. Mean read depth for naive, central memory and regulatory T cell samples was around 3.8 million reads. Generated by immunoSEQ multiplex PCR, the TCRdb table keeps only in-frame clones and is missing some. The data contain more than 150,000 clones, 10% to 15% of them seen just once; the ten biggest clones take up 0.62%. The source is a woman between 18 and 29 years old in good health. Sequenced sample: central memory CD4+ T cells from blood. The chain employs TRBV4-3 and TRBJ2-7; D possibly corresponds to TRBD2 (6 bases). The CDR3: CASSQAGAGGTYEQYF. The DNA for the CDR3 is TGCGCCAGCAGCCAAGCCGGAGCGGGTGGGACCTACGAGCAGTACTTC.